These 25 T cell receptor beta chains came from one sample sequenced in a study of blood T cell repertoires in COVID-19. Some clones are missing from TCRdb's copy, which holds only in-frame ones; the method was immunoSEQ multiplex PCR. The data show about 280,000 clones, roughly 80% seen once. Sequencing was performed on PBMCs or T cells enriched from blood (not recorded which). These receptors were collected from a man aged 40-55 years who had been exposed to COVID-19.

The chain links TRBV5-5 to TRBJ1-4; 9 bases match TRBD1. CDR3 length: 16 residues. V lost 2 bases and J lost 3; bases outside the gene matches: 5. Germline V CDR1 and CDR2: SGHKS, YYEKEE (reference sequence). CDR3 in DNA: TGTGCCAGCAGCTTACAGGGGGCCGGAGCTAATGAAAAACTGTTTTTT. Protein: CASSLQGAGANEKLFF.

The J gene is TRBJ1-6, the V gene TRBV19; no firm D call. The germline V and J ends were trimmed by 6 bases and 13 bases, with 16 bases remaining between them. Germline loops: CDR1 LNHDA, CDR2 SQIVND (reference sequence). The length of the CDR3 is 13 residues. The chain's CDR3 is CASRGTQRVPLHF. CDR3 DNA: TGTGCCAGTAGAGGTACCCAGAGGGTTCCCCTCCACTTT.

The chain has TRBV7-8 and TRBJ2-2; D is possibly TRBD2 (5 bases). Deletions cut 1 base from V and 4 bases from J, with 7 bases between. Germline V lookup: CDR1 SGHVS, CDR2 FQNEAQ. This CDR3 has 14 amino acids. CDR3 region: CASSLVEGTGELFF. The CDR3 nucleotides are TGTGCCAGCAGCTTAGTCGAGGGCACCGGGGAGCTGTTTTTT.

The rearrangement links TRBV10-1 to TRBJ2-1; D possibly corresponds to TRBD2 (7 bases). CDR1 is WNHNN and CDR2 is SYGVQD in the germline V gene (reference sequence). Trimming pared 8 bases from V and 0 bases from J, leaving 14 bases between. The length of the CDR3 is 15 residues. In nucleotides, the CDR3 is TGCGCCAGCTCCCGGGGAGGGGGCTCCTACAATGAGCAGTTCTTC. Its protein product is CASSRGGGSYNEQFF.

V is TRBV7-2 and J is TRBJ2-5, with D possibly matching TRBD2 (6 bases). CDR3 length: 12 residues. V gave up 3 bases and J gave up 5 bases, with 7 bases separating them. Looked up from germline, CDR1 is SGHTA and CDR2 is FQGNSA. CDR3 DNA: TGTGCCAGCAGCTTGGGACTCGAGACCCAGTACTTC. Translating gives CASSLGLETQYF.

This clone appeared a few times. The chain carries TRBV11-2 and TRBJ1-2; 9 bases agree with TRBD1. This CDR3 region has 18 residues. The J segment lost 7 bases and the V segment lost 1 base, leaving 16 bases of the junction unmatched. Germline-derived CDR1 and CDR2 are SGHAT and FQNNGV. The CDR3 coding sequence is TGTGCCAGCAGCTTAGTTCTAGACAGGGGGAAGGAAGCCTGTGGCTACACCTTC. Encoded protein: CASSLVLDRGKEACGYTF.

The chain uses TRBV3-1 (or the pseudogene TRBV3-2) and TRBJ2-1, with TRBD2 matching 7 bases. The germline V gene encodes CDR1 LGHDT and CDR2 YNNKEL (reference sequence). The V and J ends lost 0 bases and 11 bases, in that order; junction bases with no gene match: 7. The CDR3 contains 14 residues. For the CDR3, the DNA is TGTGCCAGCAGCCAAGATCCGGGGAGGGACCAGCAGTTCTTC. This encodes CASSQDPGRDQQFF.

This clone was observed a handful of times. The rearrangement uses TRBV19 and TRBJ2-1, with TRBD1 matching 8 bases. V lost 4 bases to trimming and J lost 1 base; unmatched junction nucleotides: 9. This CDR3 contains 17 residues. Germline V gene sequence: CDR1 LNHDA, CDR2 SQIVND (reference sequence). The CDR3 loop is CASSSGQGDMSYNEQFF. The CDR3 bases are TGTGCCAGTAGTAGCGGACAGGGAGATATGTCCTACAATGAGCAGTTCTTC.

The chain uses TRBV3-1 (or the pseudogene TRBV3-2) and TRBJ2-1, with 9 bases lining up with TRBD2. Germline CDR1 and CDR2: LGHDT and YNNKEL (reference sequence). The CDR3 has 16 amino acids. V gave up 0 bases and J gave up 9 bases; unmatched junction bases: 9. The CDR3 is CASSQDVVAGVFEQFF. The CDR3 coding sequence is TGTGCCAGCAGCCAAGATGTGGTAGCGGGAGTTTTTGAGCAGTTCTTC.

This clone was observed a few times. The rearrangement joins TRBV7-3 to TRBJ1-5; D possibly corresponds to TRBD1 (5 bases). V lost 5 bases and J lost 4, with 9 bases in between. Germline V gene sequence: CDR1 SGHTA, CDR2 FQGTGA. CDR3 length: 13 residues. The CDR3 is CASSPGGNQPQHF. The CDR3 nucleotides read TGTGCCAGCAGCCCTGGGGGGAATCAGCCCCAGCATTTT.

J is TRBJ1-4 and V is TRBV10-3, with D maybe TRBD1 (5 bases). The germline CDR1 and CDR2 sequences are ENHRY and SYGVKD. V was shortened by 7 bases and J by 8 bases, with 14 bases between the two germline ends. The CDR3 consists of 13 residues. CDR3 in amino acids: CAITPGQGEKLFF. Here the CDR3 DNA reads TGTGCCATCACCCCCGGGCAGGGCGAAAAACTGTTTTTT.

This chain links TRBV25-1 with TRBJ1-2; D perhaps matches TRBD1 (6 bases). The CDR3 contains 15 residues. Per the germline V gene, CDR1 is MGHDK and CDR2 is SYGVNS. V gave up 1 base and J gave up 8 bases, with 17 bases separating them. CDR3 protein: CASSESSRGTWGYTF. CDR3 nucleotide sequence: TGTGCCAGCAGTGAATCATCCAGGGGCACTTGGGGCTACACCTTC.

The chain couples TRBV7-8 to TRBJ2-1, with a possible D match to TRBD2 (6 bases). Germline CDR1 reads SGHVS; CDR2 reads FQNEAQ. Trimming pared 1 base from V and 7 bases from J, leaving 11 bases between. This CDR3 comprises 14 residues. The CDR3 protein is CASSLDWAGNEQFF. The DNA of the CDR3 is TGTGCCAGCAGCTTAGACTGGGCGGGGAATGAGCAGTTCTTC.

V and J are TRBV4-1 and TRBJ1-2; maybe TRBD1 (6 bases). Trimming shortened V by 4 bases and J by 3 bases, and 15 bases separated the two germline ends. The CDR3 covers 15 residues. Looked up from germline, CDR1 is MGHRA and CDR2 is YSYEKL. DNA for the CDR3: TGCGCCAGCAGCCTCCGACAGGCGGACTACTATGGCTACACCTTC. Translation: CASSLRQADYYGYTF.

This rearrangement joins TRBV19 to TRBJ1-5; D possibly corresponds to TRBD1 (6 bases). The V end was cut by 3 bases, the J end by 1 base, with 10 bases between. The CDR3 sequence is 15 residues long. CDR1 LNHDA and CDR2 SQIVND come from the germline V gene (reference sequence). DNA for the CDR3: TGTGCCAGTAGTATCCGCAGGGGCAGCAATCAGCCCCAGCATTTT. Translation gives CASSIRRGSNQPQHF.

This rearrangement joins TRBV3-1 (or the pseudogene TRBV3-2) to TRBJ1-2; D uncertain. Trimming removed 2 bases at V and 8 bases at J, with 15 bases between. The length of the CDR3 is 14 residues. Germline V CDR1 and CDR2: LGHDT, YNNKEL (reference sequence). CDR3 DNA: TGTGCCAGCAGCCAAACCCAGTCGGGGAGGGGCTACACCTTC. Amino acid sequence: CASSQTQSGRGYTF.

This chain connects TRBV12-3 or TRBV12-4 to TRBJ1-2; D might be TRBD1 (5 bases). The V and J ends lost 5 bases and 4 bases respectively, with 11 bases between them. The length of the CDR3 is 13 residues. CDR3 bases: TGTGCCAGCAGTCGACGACAGTTCTATGGCTACACCTTC. It yields the protein CASSRRQFYGYTF.

The chain employs TRBV3-1 (or the pseudogene TRBV3-2) and TRBJ2-7, with 9 bases aligning to TRBD1. The CDR3 extends over 14 amino acids. Trimming at V came to 4 bases and at J to 2 bases, leaving 3 bases not matched to a gene. CDR1 is LGHDT, CDR2 YNNKEL, per germline (reference sequence). CDR3 coding DNA: TGTGCCAGCAGCCCCGGACAGGGGACCTACGAGCAGTACTTC. Its protein is CASSPGQGTYEQYF.

This clone was picked up one time. The gene calls are TRBV3-1 (or the pseudogene TRBV3-2) and TRBJ2-7; the D gene is possibly TRBD2 (5 bases). Germline CDR1 is LGHDT and CDR2 is YNNKEL (reference sequence). The CDR3 loop spans 14 amino acids. The V end lost 1 base, the J end lost 4 bases, and 11 bases lay between the germline ends. The CDR3 reads CASSQGLAYYEQYF. CDR3 sequence (DNA): TGTGCCAGCAGCCAAGGGCTAGCCTATTACGAGCAGTACTTC.

The count of this clone is one. J is TRBJ1-2 and V is TRBV19; no clear D. Germline values: CDR1 LNHDA, CDR2 SQIVND (reference sequence). V was pared by 5 bases and J by 0 bases, with 10 bases between. CDR3 size: 14 residues. Here the CDR3 DNA reads TGTGCCAGTAGTTTTTTTTCGGCTAACTATGGCTACACCTTC. Protein product: CASSFFSANYGYTF. Looking up the rest from reference TRBV19 and TRBJ1-2 gives the full variable domain: DGGITQSPKYLFRKEGQNVTLSCEQNLNHDAMYWYRQDPGQGLRLIYYSQIVNDFQKGDIAEGYSVSREKKESFPLTVTSAQKNPTAFYLCASSFFSANYGYTFGSGTRLTVV.

CDR3: CASSLSDLPQFF. CDR3 nucleotides: TGTGCCAGCAGCTTGTCGGACTTACCACAGTTCTTC. This chain joins TRBV11-1 and TRBJ2-1; tentatively, D is TRBD2 (5 bases). The germline V gene encodes CDR1 SGHAT and CDR2 FQDESV (reference sequence). The CDR3 spans 12 residues. V was shortened by 3 bases and J by 13 bases, with 13 bases between the two germline ends.

The genes are TRBV10-3 and TRBJ2-7; D possibly corresponds to TRBD1 (6 bases). Per the germline V gene, CDR1 is ENHRY and CDR2 is SYGVKD. Between the trimmed V and J ends, which lost 3 bases and 1 base, there was a span of 13 bases. The CDR3 has 15 amino acids. The CDR3 region is CAISDSRDTSYEQYF. CDR3 nucleotides: TGTGCCATCAGTGACTCCCGGGACACGTCCTACGAGCAGTACTTC.

This chain uses TRBV29-1 with TRBJ1-1; 8 bases are a match to TRBD1. CDR1 SQVTM and CDR2 ANQGSEA come from the germline V gene. The CDR3 is made up of 16 amino acids. Germline trimming cut 3 bases from V and 3 bases from J; bases unmatched to any gene: 12. The DNA of the CDR3 is TGCAGCGTTGATGGGGCGACAGGGGCATGGGACACTGAAGCTTTCTTT. It translates to CSVDGATGAWDTEAFF.

The chain employs TRBV9 and TRBJ2-3; possibly TRBD2 for D (5 bases). V was cut by 0 bases and J by 0 bases, with 8 bases left in between. CDR1 and CDR2 from the germline V gene are SGDLS and YYNGEE. CDR3 length equals 15 residues. CDR3 region: CASSVERRSTDTQYF. CDR3 coding DNA: TGTGCCAGCAGCGTAGAGCGGCGAAGCACAGATACGCAGTATTTT.

This sequence joins TRBV18 and TRBJ2-2, with D perhaps matching TRBD2 (6 bases). Germline V gene sequence: CDR1 KGHSH, CDR2 LQKENI. Trimming took off 2 bases at V and 3 bases at J, with 16 bases between the two ends. The length of the CDR3 is 17 residues. This CDR3 is CASSPVFTSRDTGELFF. CDR3 DNA sequence: TGTGCCAGCTCACCAGTCTTTACTAGCAGGGACACCGGGGAGCTGTTTTTT.